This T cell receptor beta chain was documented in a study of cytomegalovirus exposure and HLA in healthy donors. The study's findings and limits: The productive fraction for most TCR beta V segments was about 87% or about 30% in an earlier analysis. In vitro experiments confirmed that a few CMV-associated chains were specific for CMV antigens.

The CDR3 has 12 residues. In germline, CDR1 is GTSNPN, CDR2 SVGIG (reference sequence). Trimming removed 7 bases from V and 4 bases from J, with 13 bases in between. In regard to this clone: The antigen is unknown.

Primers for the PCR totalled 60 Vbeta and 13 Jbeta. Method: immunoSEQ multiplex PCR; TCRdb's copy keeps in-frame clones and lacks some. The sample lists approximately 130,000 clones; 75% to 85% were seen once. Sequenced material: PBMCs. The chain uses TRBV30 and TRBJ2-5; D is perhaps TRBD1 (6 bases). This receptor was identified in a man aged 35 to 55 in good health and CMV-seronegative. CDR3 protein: CASTGMGETQYF. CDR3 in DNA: TGTGCCTCCACAGGGATGGGAGAGACCCAGTACTTC.